The clone carrying this T cell receptor beta chain was observed at least ten times. Its antigen is unidentified. Unique molecular identifiers were attached to individual cDNA molecules. TCRdb processed the 5' RACE reads anew with MiXCR; each CDR3 protein has one entry. This table holds tens of thousands of distinct CDR3 sequences, about 12% found once. This record comes from a study of early T cells in non-severe SARS-CoV-2 infection. V lost 1 base and J lost 6, with 13 bases in between. The germline CDR1 and CDR2 sequences are DFQATT and SNEGSKA (reference sequence). This CDR3 has 13 residues. Regarding the study as a whole: Matching results from VDJdb favored anti-spike CD8 responses, leaving private and CD4 specificities undetected.

V usage is TRBV20-1 and J usage is TRBJ2-7, with D perhaps TRBD1 (5 bases). The TCR originated in an adult who was a healthcare worker with PCR-confirmed SARS-CoV-2 infection or an uninfected control (not recorded which). Sequencing was performed on whole blood. The CDR3 DNA reads as TGCAGTGCTAGAGTTCAGGGCGGCGGCGAGCAGTACTTC. This codes for CSARVQGGGEQYF.